This section outlines one T cell receptor beta chain sequence together with its context. Patients in Seattle were enrolled during active infection, then followed longitudinally. Germline values: CDR1 MGHRA, CDR2 YSYEKL. Trimming at V came to 1 base and at J to 1 base, leaving 9 bases not matched to a gene. The CDR3 is 18 amino acids. The assay was immunoSEQ multiplex PCR, and TCRdb's table has in-frame clones only and misses some. The sample includes fewer than 500,000 clones, approximately 90% of them seen just once. This entry is derived from a study of blood T cell repertoires in COVID-19. Sequencing was done on a sample of peripheral blood. The TCR comes from a man aged 18 to 30 with COVID-19, enrolled during active disease. This chain joins TRBV4-1 and TRBJ2-3; 9 nucleotides agree with TRBD2. CDR3 DNA: TGCGCCAGCAGCCAAGTCCGGCTCGAGCGGGGGGGCACAGATACGCAGTATTTT. It codes for CASSQVRLERGGTDTQYF.